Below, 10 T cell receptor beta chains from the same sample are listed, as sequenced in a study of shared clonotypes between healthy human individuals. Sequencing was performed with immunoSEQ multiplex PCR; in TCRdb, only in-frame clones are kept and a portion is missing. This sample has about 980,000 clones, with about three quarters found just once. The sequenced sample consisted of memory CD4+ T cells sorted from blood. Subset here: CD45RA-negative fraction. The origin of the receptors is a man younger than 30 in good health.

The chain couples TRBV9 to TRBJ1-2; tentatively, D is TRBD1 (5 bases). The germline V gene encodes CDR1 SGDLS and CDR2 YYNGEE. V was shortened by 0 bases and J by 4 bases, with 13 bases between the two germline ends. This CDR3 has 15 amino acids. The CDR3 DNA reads TGTGCCAGCAGCGTAGCGGCATCGCAGGGCTATGGCTACACCTTC. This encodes CASSVAASQGYGYTF. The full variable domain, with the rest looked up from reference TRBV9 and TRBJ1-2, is DSGVTQTPKHLITATGQRVTLRCSPRSGDLSVYWYQQSLDQGLQFLIQYYNGEERAKGNILERFSAQQFPDLHSELNLSSLELGDSALYFCASSVAASQGYGYTFGSGTRLTVV.

In DNA, the CDR3 is TGTGCCAGCTCACCACAGTTTAGCAATCAGCCCCAGCATTTT. It yields the protein CASSPQFSNQPQHF. The rearrangement uses TRBV18 and TRBJ1-5; no definite D call. The germline V gene has CDR1 KGHSH and CDR2 LQKENI. CDR3 length: 14 amino acids. V was shortened by 1 base and J by 0 bases, with 4 bases between the two germline ends. The whole variable domain, remainder taken from reference TRBV18 and TRBJ1-5, is NAGVMQNPRHLVRRRGQEARLRCSPMKGHSHVYWYRQLPEEGLKFMVYLQKENIIDESGMPKERFSAEFPKEGPSILRIQQVVRGDSAAYFCASSPQFSNQPQHFGDGTRLSIL.

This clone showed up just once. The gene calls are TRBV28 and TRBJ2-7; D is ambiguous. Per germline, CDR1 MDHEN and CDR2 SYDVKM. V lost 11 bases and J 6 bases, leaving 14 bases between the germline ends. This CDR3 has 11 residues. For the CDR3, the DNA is TGTGCCGCATCCGACCATCCCGAGCAGTACTTC. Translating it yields CAASDHPEQYF. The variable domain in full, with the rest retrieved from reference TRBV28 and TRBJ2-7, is DVKVTQSSRYLVKRTGEKVFLECVQDMDHENMFWYRQDPGLGLRLIYFSYDVKMKEKGDIPEGYSVSREKKERFSLILESASTNQTSMYLCAASDHPEQYFGPGTRLTVT.

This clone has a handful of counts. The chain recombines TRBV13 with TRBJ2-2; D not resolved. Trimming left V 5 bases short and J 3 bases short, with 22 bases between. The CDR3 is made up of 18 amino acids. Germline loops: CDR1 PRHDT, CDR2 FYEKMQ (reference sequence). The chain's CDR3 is CASSLYGWPRSDTGELFF. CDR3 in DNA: TGTGCCAGCAGCCTCTACGGGTGGCCCAGGTCGGACACCGGGGAGCTGTTTTTT.

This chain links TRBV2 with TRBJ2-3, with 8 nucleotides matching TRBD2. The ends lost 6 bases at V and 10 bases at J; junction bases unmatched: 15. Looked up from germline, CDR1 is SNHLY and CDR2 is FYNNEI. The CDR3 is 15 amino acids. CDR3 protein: CASSAGTRGSGPQYF. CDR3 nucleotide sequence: TGTGCCAGCAGCGCCGGGACTAGGGGTTCGGGTCCGCAGTATTTT.

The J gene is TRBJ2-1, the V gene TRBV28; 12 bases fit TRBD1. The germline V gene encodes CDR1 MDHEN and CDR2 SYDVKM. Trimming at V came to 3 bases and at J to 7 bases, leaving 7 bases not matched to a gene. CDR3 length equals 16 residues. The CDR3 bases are TGTGCCAGCAGTTTGGCCGGGACAGGGGGCAGGAATGAGCAGTTCTTC. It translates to CASSLAGTGGRNEQFF. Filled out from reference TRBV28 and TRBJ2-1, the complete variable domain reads DVKVTQSSRYLVKRTGEKVFLECVQDMDHENMFWYRQDPGLGLRLIYFSYDVKMKEKGDIPEGYSVSREKKERFSLILESASTNQTSMYLCASSLAGTGGRNEQFFGPGTRLTVL.

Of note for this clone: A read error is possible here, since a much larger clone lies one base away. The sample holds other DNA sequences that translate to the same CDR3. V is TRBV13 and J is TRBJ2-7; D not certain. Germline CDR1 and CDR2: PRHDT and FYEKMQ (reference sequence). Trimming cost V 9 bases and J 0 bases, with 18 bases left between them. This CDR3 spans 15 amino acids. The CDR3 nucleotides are TGTGCCAGTAGCACCTCGGGTAGGAGCTCCTACGAGCAGTACTTC. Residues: CASSTSGRSSYEQYF.

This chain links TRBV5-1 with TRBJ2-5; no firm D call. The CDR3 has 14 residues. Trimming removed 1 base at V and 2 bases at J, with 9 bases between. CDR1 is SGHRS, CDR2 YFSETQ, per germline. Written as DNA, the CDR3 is TGCGCCAGCAGCTTGAGGGCACAGCAAGAGACCCAGTACTTC. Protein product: CASSLRAQQETQYF.

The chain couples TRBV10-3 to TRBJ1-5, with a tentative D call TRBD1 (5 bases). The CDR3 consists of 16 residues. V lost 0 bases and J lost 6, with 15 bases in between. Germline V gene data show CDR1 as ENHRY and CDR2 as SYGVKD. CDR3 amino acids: CAISESGGQGGQPQHF. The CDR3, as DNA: TGTGCCATCAGTGAGTCAGGAGGGCAGGGCGGTCAGCCCCAGCATTTT.

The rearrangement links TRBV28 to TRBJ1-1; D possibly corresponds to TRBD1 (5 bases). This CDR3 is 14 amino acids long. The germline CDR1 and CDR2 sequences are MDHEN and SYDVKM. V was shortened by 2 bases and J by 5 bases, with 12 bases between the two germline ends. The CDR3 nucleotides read TGTGCCAGCAGTTTAGTAGGGGCTGAAACTGAAGCTTTCTTT. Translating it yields CASSLVGAETEAFF.